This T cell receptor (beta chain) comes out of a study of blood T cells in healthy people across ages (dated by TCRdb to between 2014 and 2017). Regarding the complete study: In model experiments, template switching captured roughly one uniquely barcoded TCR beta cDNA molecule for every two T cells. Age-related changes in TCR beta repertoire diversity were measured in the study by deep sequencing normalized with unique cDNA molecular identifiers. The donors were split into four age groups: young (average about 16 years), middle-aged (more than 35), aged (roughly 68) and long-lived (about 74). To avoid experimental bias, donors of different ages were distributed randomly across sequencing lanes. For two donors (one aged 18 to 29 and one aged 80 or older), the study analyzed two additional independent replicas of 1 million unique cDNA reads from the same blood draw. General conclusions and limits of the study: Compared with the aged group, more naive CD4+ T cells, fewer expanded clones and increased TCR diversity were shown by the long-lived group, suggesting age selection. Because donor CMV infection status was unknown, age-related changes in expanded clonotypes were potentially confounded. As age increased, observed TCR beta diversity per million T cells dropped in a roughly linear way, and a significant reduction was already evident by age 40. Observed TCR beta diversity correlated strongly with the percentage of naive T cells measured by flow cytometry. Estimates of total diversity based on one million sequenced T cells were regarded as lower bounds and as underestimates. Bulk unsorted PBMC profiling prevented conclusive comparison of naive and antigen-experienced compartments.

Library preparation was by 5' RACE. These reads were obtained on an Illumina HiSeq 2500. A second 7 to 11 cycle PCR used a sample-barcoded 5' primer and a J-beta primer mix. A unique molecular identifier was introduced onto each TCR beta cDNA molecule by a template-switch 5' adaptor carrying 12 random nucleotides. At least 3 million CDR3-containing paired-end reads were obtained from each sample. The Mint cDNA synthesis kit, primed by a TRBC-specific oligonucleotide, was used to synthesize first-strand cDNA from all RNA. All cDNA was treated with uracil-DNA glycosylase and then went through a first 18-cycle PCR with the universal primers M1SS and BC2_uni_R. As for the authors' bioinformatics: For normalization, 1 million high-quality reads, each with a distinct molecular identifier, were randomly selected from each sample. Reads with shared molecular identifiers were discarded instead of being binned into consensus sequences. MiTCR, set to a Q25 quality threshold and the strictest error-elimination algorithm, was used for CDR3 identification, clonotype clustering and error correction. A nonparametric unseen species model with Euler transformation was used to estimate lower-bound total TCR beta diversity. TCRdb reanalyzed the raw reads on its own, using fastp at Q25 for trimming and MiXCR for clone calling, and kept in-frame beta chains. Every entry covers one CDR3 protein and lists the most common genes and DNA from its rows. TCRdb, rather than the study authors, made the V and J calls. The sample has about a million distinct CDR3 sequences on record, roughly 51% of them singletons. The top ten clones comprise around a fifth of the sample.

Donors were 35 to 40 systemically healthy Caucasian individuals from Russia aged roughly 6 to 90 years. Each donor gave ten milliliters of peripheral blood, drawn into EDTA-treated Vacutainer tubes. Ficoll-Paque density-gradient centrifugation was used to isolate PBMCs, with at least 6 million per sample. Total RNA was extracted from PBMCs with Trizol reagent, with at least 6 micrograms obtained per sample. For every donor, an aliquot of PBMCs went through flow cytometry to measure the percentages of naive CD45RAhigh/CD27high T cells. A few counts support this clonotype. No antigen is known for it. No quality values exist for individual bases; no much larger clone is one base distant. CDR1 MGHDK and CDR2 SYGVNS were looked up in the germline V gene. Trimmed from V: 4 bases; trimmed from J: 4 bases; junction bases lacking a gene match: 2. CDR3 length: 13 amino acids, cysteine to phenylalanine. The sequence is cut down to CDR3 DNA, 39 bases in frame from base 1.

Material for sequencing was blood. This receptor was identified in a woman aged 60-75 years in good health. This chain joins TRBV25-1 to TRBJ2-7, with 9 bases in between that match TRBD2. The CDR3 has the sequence CASSVSGSYEQYF. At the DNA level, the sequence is TGTGCCAGCAGTGTTAGCGGGAGTTACGAGCAGTACTTC.